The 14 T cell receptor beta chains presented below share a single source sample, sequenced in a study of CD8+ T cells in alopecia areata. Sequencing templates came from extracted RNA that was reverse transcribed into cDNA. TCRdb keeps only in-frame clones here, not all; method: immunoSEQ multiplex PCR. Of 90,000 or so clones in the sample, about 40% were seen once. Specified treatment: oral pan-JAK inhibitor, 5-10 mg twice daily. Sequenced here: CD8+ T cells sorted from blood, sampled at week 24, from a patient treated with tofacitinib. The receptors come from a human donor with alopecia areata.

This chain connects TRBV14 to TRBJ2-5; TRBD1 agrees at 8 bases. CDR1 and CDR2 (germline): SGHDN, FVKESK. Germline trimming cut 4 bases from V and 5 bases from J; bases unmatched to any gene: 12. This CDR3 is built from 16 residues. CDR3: CASSPRQGKRFETQYF. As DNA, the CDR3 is TGTGCCAGCAGCCCGAGACAGGGGAAGAGGTTCGAGACCCAGTACTTC.

This chain's CDR3 is CASSGEADTQYF. The CDR3 nucleotides are TGTGCCAGCTCCGGGGAGGCAGATACGCAGTATTTT. The chain links TRBV27 to TRBJ2-3; D is possibly TRBD2 (6 bases). Per the germline V gene, CDR1 is MNHEY and CDR2 is SMNVEV (reference sequence). V was shortened by 8 bases and J by 4 bases, with 10 bases between the two germline ends. This CDR3 has 12 amino acids.

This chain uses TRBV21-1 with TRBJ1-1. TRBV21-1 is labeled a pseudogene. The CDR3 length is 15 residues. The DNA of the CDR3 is TGTGCCAGCAGCCTAGAGCAGGTAAAGGACACTGAAGCTTTCTTT. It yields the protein CASSLEQVKDTEAFF.

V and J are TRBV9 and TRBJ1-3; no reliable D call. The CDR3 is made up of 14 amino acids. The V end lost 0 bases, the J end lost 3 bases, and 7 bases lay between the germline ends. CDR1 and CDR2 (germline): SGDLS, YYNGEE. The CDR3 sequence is CASSVGTDGNTIYF. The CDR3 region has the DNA TGTGCCAGCAGCGTAGGGACGGATGGAAACACCATATATTTT.

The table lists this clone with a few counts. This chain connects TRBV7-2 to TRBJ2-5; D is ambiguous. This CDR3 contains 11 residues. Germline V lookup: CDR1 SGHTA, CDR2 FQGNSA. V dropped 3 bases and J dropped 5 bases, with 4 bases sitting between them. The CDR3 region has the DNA TGTGCCAGCAGCTTCGTGGAGACCCAGTACTTC. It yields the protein CASSFVETQYF.

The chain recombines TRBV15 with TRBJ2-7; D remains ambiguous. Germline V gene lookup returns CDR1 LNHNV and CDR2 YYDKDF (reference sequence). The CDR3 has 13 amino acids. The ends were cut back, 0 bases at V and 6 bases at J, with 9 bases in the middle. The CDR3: CATSRDQVAEQYF. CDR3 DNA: TGTGCCACCAGCAGAGATCAGGTAGCCGAGCAGTACTTC.

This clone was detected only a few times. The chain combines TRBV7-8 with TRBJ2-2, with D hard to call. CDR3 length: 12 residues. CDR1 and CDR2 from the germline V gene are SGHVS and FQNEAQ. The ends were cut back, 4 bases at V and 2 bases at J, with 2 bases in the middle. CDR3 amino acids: CASSSNTGELFF. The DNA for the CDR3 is TGTGCCAGCAGCTCCAACACCGGGGAGCTGTTTTTT.

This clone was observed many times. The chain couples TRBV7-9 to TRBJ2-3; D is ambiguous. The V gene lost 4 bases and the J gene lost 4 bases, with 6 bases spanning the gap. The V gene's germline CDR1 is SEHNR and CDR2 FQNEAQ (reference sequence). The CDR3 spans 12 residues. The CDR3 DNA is TGTGCCAGCAGCTCATACCCAGATACGCAGTATTTT. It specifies CASSSYPDTQYF.

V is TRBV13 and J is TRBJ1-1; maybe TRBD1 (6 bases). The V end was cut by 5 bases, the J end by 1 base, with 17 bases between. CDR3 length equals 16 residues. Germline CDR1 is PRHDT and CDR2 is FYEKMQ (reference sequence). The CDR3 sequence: CASSHQGRDPNTEAFF. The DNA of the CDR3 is TGTGCCAGCAGCCACCAGGGGCGGGATCCGAACACTGAAGCTTTCTTT.

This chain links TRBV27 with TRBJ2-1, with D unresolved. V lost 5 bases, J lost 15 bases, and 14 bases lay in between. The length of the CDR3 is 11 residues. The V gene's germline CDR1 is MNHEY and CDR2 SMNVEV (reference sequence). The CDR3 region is CASSPGFGSFF. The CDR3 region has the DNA TGTGCCAGCAGTCCCGGATTCGGTTCGTTCTTC.

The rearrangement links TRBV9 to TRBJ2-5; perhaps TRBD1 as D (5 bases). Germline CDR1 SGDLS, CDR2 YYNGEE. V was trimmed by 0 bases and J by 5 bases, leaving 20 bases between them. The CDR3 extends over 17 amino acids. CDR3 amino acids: CASSVGIFGASRETQYF. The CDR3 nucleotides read TGTGCCAGCAGCGTAGGCATCTTTGGGGCTAGTCGGGAGACCCAGTACTTC.

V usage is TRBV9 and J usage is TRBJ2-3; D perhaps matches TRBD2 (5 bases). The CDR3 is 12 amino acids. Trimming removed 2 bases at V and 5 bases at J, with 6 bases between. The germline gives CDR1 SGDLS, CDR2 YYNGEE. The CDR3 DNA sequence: TGTGCCAGCAGCGTCGAGGGAGATACGCAGTATTTT. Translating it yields CASSVEGDTQYF.

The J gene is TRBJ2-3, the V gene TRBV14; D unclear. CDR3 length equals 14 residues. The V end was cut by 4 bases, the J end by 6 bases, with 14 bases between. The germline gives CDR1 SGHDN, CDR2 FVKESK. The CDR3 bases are TGTGCCAGCAGCCCCCGGACCCGGCGGGATACGCAGTATTTT. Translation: CASSPRTRRDTQYF.

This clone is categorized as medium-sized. CDR3 region: CASSQETVNSYEQYF. In DNA form, the CDR3 reads TGCGCCAGCAGCCAAGAAACAGTCAACTCCTACGAGCAGTACTTC. The gene calls are TRBV4-1 and TRBJ2-7; D remains ambiguous. Germline loops: CDR1 MGHRA, CDR2 YSYEKL. Trimming removed 0 bases from V and 0 bases from J, with 9 bases in between. This CDR3 contains 15 residues.